A selection of T cell receptor beta chains follows, all from one sample in a study of beta chain features in type 1 diabetes. Here immunoSEQ multiplex PCR was the method, and the copy in TCRdb shows in-frame clones only, minus some. The sample has 95,000 to 150,000 clones, about a sixth seen once; the top ten hold over 2%. Sequencing was performed on central memory CD4+ T cells from blood. These receptors originate from a man between 25 and 39 years old with type 1 diabetes. The CDR3 runs from the conserved cysteine through the conserved F or W. D genes are given only for firm matches. Clone sizes are given selectively: once, few, many, or a class where the clone is expanded.

j_call: TRBJ2-7
d_call: NA
v_call: TRBV6-5
clone_size: few
cdr3_nt: TGTGCCAGCAGTTCCCGGGGGCAGGCACGGTACGAGCAGTACTTC
cdr3_aa: CASSSRGQARYEQYF

j_call: TRBJ2-1
d_call: TRBD1
v_call: TRBV6-1
clone_size: few
cdr3_nt: TGTGCCAGCAGTGGACAGGGATGGAATGAGCAGTTCTTC
cdr3_aa: CASSGQGWNEQFF

j_call: TRBJ1-2
d_call: NA
v_call: TRBV4-3
clone_size: NA
cdr3_nt: TGCGCCAGCAGCCAACAAACAGCCGCGAACTATGGCTACACCTTC
cdr3_aa: CASSQQTAANYGYTF

j_call: TRBJ1-4
d_call: NA
v_call: TRBV19
clone_size: NA
cdr3_nt: TGTGCCAGTAGTATAGTAGGACAAATTAATGAAAAACTGTTTTTT
cdr3_aa: CASSIVGQINEKLFF

j_call: TRBJ1-2
d_call: TRBD1
v_call: TRBV2
clone_size: few
cdr3_nt: TGTGCCACCCACCAAAGGGGACAGGGGACCTATGGCTACACCTTC
cdr3_aa: CATHQRGQGTYGYTF

j_call: TRBJ2-2
d_call: NA
v_call: TRBV5-4
clone_size: NA
cdr3_nt: TGTGCCAGCAGCCGCCCCGGGACCGGGGAGCTGTTTTTT
cdr3_aa: CASSRPGTGELFF

j_call: TRBJ2-5
d_call: NA
v_call: TRBV18
clone_size: few
cdr3_nt: TGTGCCAGCTCACCAGGTGCAGGGGAAGAGACCCAGTACTTC
cdr3_aa: CASSPGAGEETQYF

j_call: TRBJ1-1
d_call: NA
v_call: TRBV29-1
clone_size: few
cdr3_nt: TGCAGCGTTGAAAGGCCGGGCACTGAAGCTTTCTTT
cdr3_aa: CSVERPGTEAFF

j_call: TRBJ2-1
d_call: NA
v_call: TRBV29-1
clone_size: few
cdr3_nt: TGCAGCGTTGGCTCCAGCTCCTACAATGAGCAGTTCTTC
cdr3_aa: CSVGSSSYNEQFF

j_call: TRBJ2-5
d_call: NA
v_call: TRBV29-1
clone_size: NA
cdr3_nt: TGCAGCGTTTTAGTTATCCCCCAAGAGACCCAGTACTTC
cdr3_aa: CSVLVIPQETQYF

j_call: TRBJ2-7
d_call: TRBD2
v_call: TRBV2
clone_size: few
cdr3_nt: TGTGCCAGCAGGCCCGCCGGGACTAGCGGAAACTACGAGCAGTACTTC
cdr3_aa: CASRPAGTSGNYEQYF

j_call: TRBJ2-1
d_call: TRBD1
v_call: TRBV14
clone_size: medium-sized
cdr3_nt: TGTGCCAGCAGCCAAAACAGGGGATTACGTAACAATGAGCAGTTCTTC
cdr3_aa: CASSQNRGLRNNEQFF

j_call: TRBJ1-6
d_call: NA
v_call: TRBV28
clone_size: few
cdr3_nt: TGTGCCAGCAGTCGACAGCCCAATTCACCCCTCCACTTT
cdr3_aa: CASSRQPNSPLHF

j_call: TRBJ2-7
d_call: NA
v_call: TRBV4-2
clone_size: NA
cdr3_nt: TGTGCCAGCAGCCAAGATTTCAGGGTCGAGCAGTACTTC
cdr3_aa: CASSQDFRVEQYF

j_call: TRBJ2-7
d_call: TRBD1
v_call: TRBV5-6
clone_size: NA
cdr3_nt: TGTGCCAGCAGCCTGGGACAGGGTAGGTACGAGCAGTACTTC
cdr3_aa: CASSLGQGRYEQYF

j_call: TRBJ1-2
d_call: TRBD1
v_call: TRBV7-2
clone_size: NA
cdr3_nt: TGTGCCAGCAGCACCGGACAGGGGGCAGATACCAACTATGGCTACACCTTC
cdr3_aa: CASSTGQGADTNYGYTF

j_call: TRBJ1-2
d_call: NA
v_call: TRBV28
clone_size: few
cdr3_nt: TGTGCCAGCAGTTCTCCCCAGGGGATTAACTATGGCTACACCTTC
cdr3_aa: CASSSPQGINYGYTF

j_call: TRBJ2-1
d_call: TRBD2
v_call: TRBV6-5
clone_size: few
cdr3_nt: TGTGCCAGCAGTGCCGGGACTAGTGCCCATGAGCAGTTCTTC
cdr3_aa: CASSAGTSAHEQFF

j_call: TRBJ2-5
d_call: NA
v_call: TRBV9
clone_size: few
cdr3_nt: TGTGCCAGCAGCGACTCCGGGACAAGGAGGGGAGAGACCCAGTACTTC
cdr3_aa: CASSDSGTRRGETQYF

j_call: TRBJ2-3
d_call: TRBD2
v_call: TRBV30
clone_size: few
cdr3_nt: TGTGCCTGGAGTGATCTAGCGGGGGGCCGCACAGATACGCAGTATTTT
cdr3_aa: CAWSDLAGGRTDTQYF

j_call: TRBJ2-3
d_call: NA
v_call: TRBV7-2
clone_size: few
cdr3_nt: TGTGCCAGCAGCTTAAGAGCGGGTACTGATACGCAGTATTTT
cdr3_aa: CASSLRAGTDTQYF

j_call: TRBJ1-2
d_call: NA
v_call: TRBV30
clone_size: few
cdr3_nt: TGTGCCTGGAGCGGCGGCAACGGATATGGCTACACCTTC
cdr3_aa: CAWSGGNGYGYTF

j_call: TRBJ1-3
d_call: NA
v_call: TRBV30
clone_size: NA
cdr3_nt: TGTGCCTGGAGTCGTTCAGGCCTCTCTGGAAACACCATATATTTT
cdr3_aa: CAWSRSGLSGNTIYF

j_call: TRBJ2-7
d_call: NA
v_call: TRBV6-6
clone_size: NA
cdr3_nt: TGTGCCAGCAGTATCAGTAGCTCCTACGAGCAGTACTTC
cdr3_aa: CASSISSSYEQYF

j_call: TRBJ2-7
d_call: TRBD2
v_call: TRBV28
clone_size: once
cdr3_nt: TGTGCCAGCAGTTACCTTAGCGGGAAGTCCTACGAGCAGTACTTC
cdr3_aa: CASSYLSGKSYEQYF

j_call: TRBJ2-4
d_call: NA
v_call: TRBV9
clone_size: NA
cdr3_nt: TGTGCCAGCAGCGCAGACATTTCCAAAAACATTCAGTACTTC
cdr3_aa: CASSADISKNIQYF

j_call: TRBJ2-3
d_call: NA
v_call: TRBV4-3
clone_size: NA
cdr3_nt: TGCGCCAGCAGCCAAGATGGCAGAGATACGCAGTATTTT
cdr3_aa: CASSQDGRDTQYF

j_call: TRBJ2-5
d_call: TRBD2
v_call: TRBV6-5
clone_size: NA
cdr3_nt: TGTGCCAGCAGCCGACTAGCGGGGGGGGAAGAGACCCAGTACTTC
cdr3_aa: CASSRLAGGEETQYF

j_call: TRBJ2-3
d_call: NA
v_call: TRBV4-3
clone_size: few
cdr3_nt: TGCGCCAGCAGCCAAGAATACAGACCCGTCACAGATACGCAGTATTTT
cdr3_aa: CASSQEYRPVTDTQYF

j_call: TRBJ2-3
d_call: NA
v_call: TRBV5-1
clone_size: once
cdr3_nt: TGCGCCAGCAGCTTGGCTTGGGGACCCGGGGATACGCAGTATTTT
cdr3_aa: CASSLAWGPGDTQYF

j_call: TRBJ2-5
d_call: NA
v_call: TRBV5-1
clone_size: NA
cdr3_nt: TGCGCCAGCAACGAGCCGCAAGAGACCCAGTACTTC
cdr3_aa: CASNEPQETQYF

j_call: TRBJ2-5
d_call: NA
v_call: TRBV5-1
clone_size: few
cdr3_nt: TGCGCCAGCAGCTGGTCCGGGACGGGACAAGAGACCCAGTACTTC
cdr3_aa: CASSWSGTGQETQYF

j_call: TRBJ1-2
d_call: NA
v_call: TRBV7-9
clone_size: NA
cdr3_nt: TGTGCCAGCAGCCCAGACAGACGATATGGCTACACCTTC
cdr3_aa: CASSPDRRYGYTF

j_call: TRBJ1-4
d_call: NA
v_call: TRBV5-4
clone_size: NA
cdr3_nt: TGTGCCAGCAGCCCAGTGGCCCTGCCTGAAAAACTGTTTTTT
cdr3_aa: CASSPVALPEKLFF

j_call: TRBJ2-1
d_call: NA
v_call: TRBV6-5
clone_size: NA
cdr3_nt: TGTGCCAGCAGCCCAACAAACAATGAGCAGTTCTTC
cdr3_aa: CASSPTNNEQFF

j_call: TRBJ2-1
d_call: TRBD2
v_call: TRBV7-8
clone_size: NA
cdr3_nt: TGTGCCAGCAGCTTTAGCGGGGGGACCTACAATGAGCAGTTCTTC
cdr3_aa: CASSFSGGTYNEQFF

j_call: TRBJ2-3
d_call: TRBD1
v_call: TRBV6-6
clone_size: NA
cdr3_nt: TGTGCCAGCAATAACCTGGGACAGGGCACAGATACGCAGTATTTT
cdr3_aa: CASNNLGQGTDTQYF

j_call: TRBJ1-4
d_call: NA
v_call: TRBV30
clone_size: NA
cdr3_nt: TGTGCCTGGAGTGTCTCAGGATCCGAAAAACTGTTTTTT
cdr3_aa: CAWSVSGSEKLFF